The sequence of this T cell receptor beta chain was determined in a study of lymphopenia after photon versus proton radiotherapy. Libraries were prepared by immunoSEQ multiplex PCR; TCRdb keeps only in-frame clonotypes and omits some of them. This table holds some 30,000 clones, 90% found once. Germline V CDR1 and CDR2: SGHAT, FQDESV (reference sequence). Trimming pared 4 bases from V and 0 bases from J, leaving 17 bases between. The CDR3 consists of 17 residues. Material: peripheral blood, obtained from a patient treated with photon-based radiotherapy. The sequence was collected from a woman in her forties or fifties with pancreatic cancer. The genes are TRBV11-1 and TRBJ2-3, with D hard to call. CDR3 coding DNA: TGTGCCAGCAGCTCCGCCGCGCGGAAACCTAGCACAGATACGCAGTATTTT. Translating gives CASSSAARKPSTDTQYF.